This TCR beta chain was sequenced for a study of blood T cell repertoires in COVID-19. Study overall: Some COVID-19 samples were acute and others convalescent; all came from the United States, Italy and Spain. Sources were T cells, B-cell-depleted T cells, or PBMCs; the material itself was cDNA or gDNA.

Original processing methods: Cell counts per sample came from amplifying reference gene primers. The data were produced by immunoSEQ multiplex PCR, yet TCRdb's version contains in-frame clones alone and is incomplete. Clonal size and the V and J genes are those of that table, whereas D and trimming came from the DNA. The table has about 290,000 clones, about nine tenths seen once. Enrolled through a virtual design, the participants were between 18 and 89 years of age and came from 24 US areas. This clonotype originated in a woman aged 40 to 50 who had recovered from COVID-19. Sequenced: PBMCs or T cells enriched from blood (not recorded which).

CDR3 amino acids: CASSEQGVRSTQYF. The CDR3 nucleotides are TGTGCCAGCAGTGAGCAGGGCGTACGGAGTACGCAGTATTTT. This chain uses TRBV2 with TRBJ2-3; weak D call: TRBD1 (5 bases). Germline V CDR1 and CDR2: SNHLY, FYNNEI. The CDR3 spans 14 residues. The V end was cut by 3 bases, the J end by 8 bases, with 15 bases between. Supplemented by reference TRBV2 and TRBJ2-3, the full variable domain reads EPEVTQTPSHQVTQMGQEVILRCVPISNHLYFYWYRQILGQKVEFLVSFYNNEISEKSEIFDDQFSVERPDGSNFTLKIRSTKLEDSAMYFCASSEQGVRSTQYFGPGTRLTVL.